This TCR beta chain was sequenced in a study of blood T cell repertoires in COVID-19 (dated by TCRdb to 2020 to 2021). For the wider study: Samples from collaborators originated in the United States, Italy and Spain and spanned both the acute and convalescent phases of COVID-19. The prospective study material was composed of cDNA or gDNA derived from T cells, B-cell-depleted T cells, or PBMCs. Deeply sampled blood TCRbeta repertoires from subjects exposed to, actively infected with, or recovered from COVID-19 were included in the dataset. The repertoires were released in a freely available public database meant as a resource for research on the immune response to SARS-CoV-2. Samples were obtained from the ongoing ImmuneRACE study (first 160 participants) and from 1,200 or so subjects provided by 6 global collaborators. Nearly every sample came with metadata listing a de-identified subject ID, COVID-19 status, age in years and sex. Where HLA class I and class II types were available, the types were taken from metadata supplied by the sample provider, not from assay-based typing. The paper as a whole reports these results and caveats: How much clinical and demographic metadata was included differed by source and by participant, and the metadata was provided uncurated.

About this clone: This receptor's antigen is unknown. The sample holds no much larger clone one base away, and base qualities are not on file.

TCRbeta CDR3 regions were amplified from genomic DNA by means of the immunoSEQ Assay, a bias-controlled multiplex PCR. The source study handled its data this way. Nucleated cell counts per sample were estimated from amplification of reference gene primers within the assay. To quantify the absolute abundance of each unique TCRbeta CDR3 rearrangement, sequence reads were collapsed and filtered. For each sample, productive Simpson clonality was calculated by taking the square root of Simpson's diversity index across productive rearrangements. TCRdb limited this immuneACCESS table to in-frame rearrangements with V and J called. A share of clones is missing; checked studies link under half to unresolved V genes, and the rest is unexplained. That table gives V, J and clone size, and the DNA gave D and trimming. The table for this sample lists some 380,000 clones; 81% of them were counted only once. Approximately 1% of the sample goes to the ten largest clones.

The V and J ends are trimmed by 3 bases and 12 bases, leaving 18 bases between them. The germline V gene encodes CDR1 LGHDT and CDR2 YNNKEL (reference sequence). The CDR3 holds 14 amino acids from the cysteine to the phenylalanine. Here the CDR3 DNA is all that survives: 42 bases in frame from base 1. The collaborating institutions used their own protocols to collect whole blood in K2EDTA tubes. For TCRbeta analysis, collaborators shipped samples as frozen whole blood, isolated PBMCs, or DNA extracted from either of those sample types. Sequenced input: peripheral blood. This sequence originates from a human donor with acute or convalescent COVID-19. The donor label of this sample is uncertain. The chain is encoded by TRBV3-1 (or the pseudogene TRBV3-2) joined to TRBJ2-1; a tentative D match to TRBD2 spans 6 bases. The DNA is as follows: TGTGCCAGCAGCCAGGGTGGGGGGATCGAAGGGCAGTTCTTC. It translates as CASSQGGGIEGQFF.